This entry lists 16 T cell receptor beta chains sequenced from one sample in a study of blood T cell repertoires in COVID-19. This table comes from immunoSEQ multiplex PCR, and its TCRdb copy is limited to in-frame clones, with some not included. The sample includes approximately 160,000 clones, 90% of them seen just once. The sequenced material came from peripheral blood. The receptors stem from a man aged 45-65 years with acute or convalescent COVID-19.

The rearrangement uses TRBV27 and TRBJ2-3; TRBD2 matches at 8 bases. V lost 6 bases and J lost 4; bases outside the gene matches: 6. Germline V gene lookup returns CDR1 MNHEY and CDR2 SMNVEV (reference sequence). The CDR3 covers 14 residues. The CDR3 spells CASSPWGLADTQYF. The CDR3 DNA is TGTGCCAGCAGCCCCTGGGGACTAGCAGATACGCAGTATTTT.

This clone has only one observation. V and J are TRBV6-5 and TRBJ2-2; 9 bases are shared with TRBD2. The J segment lost 6 bases and the V segment lost 10 bases, leaving 9 bases of the junction unmatched. Germline values: CDR1 MNHEY, CDR2 SVGAGI. CDR3 size: 14 residues. DNA of the CDR3: TGTGCCACAATAGCGGGAGAAGGCGCCGGGGAGCTGTTTTTT. Translated: CATIAGEGAGELFF.

This chain links TRBV5-8 with TRBJ1-1; maybe TRBD1 (6 bases). Looked up from germline, CDR1 is SGHTS and CDR2 is YDEGEE. CDR3 length: 17 residues. Trimming removed 5 bases from V and 1 base from J, with 21 bases in between. CDR3 region: CASSPWGGTGRNTEAFF. For the CDR3, the DNA is TGTGCCAGCAGTCCTTGGGGGGGTACAGGGCGGAACACTGAAGCTTTCTTT.

With regard to this clone: The junction departs from the called germline gene at one end, perhaps through a read error. The chain recombines TRBV6-5 with TRBJ2-2; D ambiguous. Germline V gene lookup returns CDR1 MNHEY and CDR2 SVGAGI. The CDR3 loop spans 14 amino acids. The CDR3 nucleotides are TGTGCCAGCACCCCGGTTTTGAACGCCGGGGAGCTGTTTTTT. Its translation: CASTPVLNAGELFF.

The J gene is TRBJ1-1, the V gene TRBV7-6, with no clear D. Germline loops: CDR1 SGHVS, CDR2 FNYEAQ. V was trimmed by 5 bases and J by 1 base, leaving 8 bases between them. The CDR3 runs 13 residues. The CDR3 bases are TGTGCCAGCAGCCCCCTAGGGAACACTGAAGCTTTCTTT. This codes for CASSPLGNTEAFF.

V gene TRBV4-1 combines with J gene TRBJ2-1, with TRBD2 matching 10 bases. CDR3 length: 16 amino acids. The ends lost 4 bases at V and 2 bases at J; junction bases unmatched: 5. CDR1 and CDR2 from the germline V gene are MGHRA and YSYEKL. For the CDR3, the DNA is TGCGCCAGCAGCCTAATTAGCGGGGGGACCTACAATGAGCAGTTCTTC. It specifies CASSLISGGTYNEQFF.

The chain recombines TRBV5-1 with TRBJ2-7, with 12 bases fitting TRBD2. The junction had 1 base not matched to a gene; V was cut back by 0 bases and J by 0 bases. The CDR3 runs to 16 residues. Germline V CDR1 and CDR2: SGHRS, YFSETQ. The CDR3 sequence is CASSLGGLAGSYEQYF. CDR3 bases: TGCGCCAGCAGCTTGGGGGGACTAGCGGGCTCCTACGAGCAGTACTTC.

This clone came up once. In DNA, the CDR3 is TGTGCCAGCAGCTTTAGACAGATGAACACTGAAGCTTTCTTT. Protein sequence: CASSFRQMNTEAFF. The genes are TRBV5-4 and TRBJ1-1; D is perhaps TRBD1 (5 bases). The CDR3 is 14 residues long. V lost 2 bases, J lost 0 bases, and 8 bases lay in between. Germline V lookup: CDR1 SGHNT, CDR2 YYREEE (reference sequence). Together with reference TRBV5-4 and TRBJ1-1, the CDR3 gives the full variable domain: ETGVTQSPTHLIKTRGQQVTLRCSSQSGHNTVSWYQQALGQGPQFIFQYYREEENGRGNFPPRFSGLQFPNYSSELNVNALELDDSALYLCASSFRQMNTEAFFGQGTRLTVV.

This chain joins TRBV19 and TRBJ2-3; a possible D gene is TRBD1 (5 bases). With 7 bases removed from V and 3 bases from J, the gap between germline ends came to 14 bases. The CDR3 spans 14 residues. Germline CDR1 is LNHDA and CDR2 is SQIVND (reference sequence). CDR3 nucleotide sequence: TGTGCCAGTACGAATCCAGGGTTGACAGATACGCAGTATTTT. The encoded protein is CASTNPGLTDTQYF. The full variable domain, in which reference TRBV19 and TRBJ2-3 provide the parts outside the CDR3, is DGGITQSPKYLFRKEGQNVTLSCEQNLNHDAMYWYRQDPGQGLRLIYYSQIVNDFQKGDIAEGYSVSREKKESFPLTVTSAQKNPTAFYLCASTNPGLTDTQYFGPGTRLTVL.

The rearrangement links TRBV19 to TRBJ1-2, with a tentative D call TRBD1 (5 bases). The CDR3 extends over 13 amino acids. From germline, CDR1 is LNHDA and CDR2 SQIVND (reference sequence). Trimming removed 9 bases at V and 8 bases at J, with 19 bases between. CDR3 sequence (DNA): TGTGCCAGCACCGGGGGGACTGTTGGAGGCTACACCTTC. Translating it yields CASTGGTVGGYTF.

This clone was counted a single time. The J gene is TRBJ2-7, the V gene TRBV6-5; the D gene is possibly TRBD1 (5 bases). CDR1 and CDR2 from the germline V gene are MNHEY and SVGAGI. V was pared by 6 bases and J by 3 bases, with 12 bases between. This CDR3 contains 13 residues. CDR3 DNA: TGTGCCAGCAGGGGGCCGGGTAGCTACGAGCAGTACTTC. It translates to CASRGPGSYEQYF.

In its sample, this clone was seen once. This chain connects TRBV18 to TRBJ1-6; D not certain. V was pared by 4 bases and J by 6 bases, with 7 bases between. The CDR3 spans 13 residues. Germline V gene lookup returns CDR1 KGHSH and CDR2 LQKENI. CDR3 DNA: TGTGCCAGCTCACGGCTGGCTAATTCACCCCTCCACTTT. Its translation: CASSRLANSPLHF.

This chain uses TRBV30 with TRBJ1-1; 7 nucleotides agree with TRBD1. Looked up from germline, CDR1 is GTSNPN and CDR2 is SVGIG (reference sequence). The junction had 7 bases not matched to a gene; V was cut back by 0 bases and J by 0 bases. The CDR3 sequence is 16 residues long. The CDR3 DNA reads as TGTGCCTGGAGTGTAGCTACCGGGACAGTGAACACTGAAGCTTTCTTT. Amino acids: CAWSVATGTVNTEAFF.

The chain has TRBV9 and TRBJ2-1; 7 nucleotides match TRBD2. The CDR3 consists of 15 residues. V lost 4 bases and J lost 7; bases outside the gene matches: 11. CDR1 and CDR2 (germline): SGDLS, YYNGEE. CDR3 nucleotides: TGTGCCAGCAGCCCCGGGACTATCACACAGAATGAGCAGTTCTTC. As protein: CASSPGTITQNEQFF.

The rearrangement links TRBV7-3 to TRBJ2-1; the D gene is possibly TRBD2 (5 bases). Deletions cut 0 bases from V and 10 bases from J, with 19 bases between. This CDR3 has 16 residues. The germline V gene encodes CDR1 SGHTA and CDR2 FQGTGA. The CDR3 sequence: CASSLTLGMLRSEQFF. The CDR3 region has the DNA TGTGCCAGCAGCTTAACGCTCGGGATGTTGCGGTCCGAGCAGTTCTTC.

V gene TRBV7-2 combines with J gene TRBJ1-1; 8 nucleotides align to TRBD1. V shed 1 base, J shed 5 bases, and the junction held 6 bases outside the gene matches. Germline loops: CDR1 SGHTA, CDR2 FQGNSA. The CDR3 runs 15 residues. CDR3 coding DNA: TGTGCCAGCAGCTTAGAAGCAGGGGGCCTTACTGAAGCTTTCTTT. This encodes CASSLEAGGLTEAFF.